This T cell receptor beta chain originates from a study of CD8 T cells in Susac syndrome. Controls matched for sex and age were healthy donors. The authors negatively isolated CD8+ and CD4+ T cells and FACS-enriched TEMRA cells. Reverse transcription of about 0.5 to 1 ug RNA used random hexamers. Amplification of the TCR beta CDR3 was carried out by immunoSEQ multiplex PCR, which spanned a total of 54 Vbeta and 13 Jbeta segments. TCRdb reprocessed the immunoSEQ multiplex PCR reads with MiXCR, giving one entry per CDR3 protein. The data show around 150,000 distinct CDR3 sequences, over 85% seen once. This CDR3 is built from 15 residues. Per germline, CDR1 LNHDA and CDR2 SQIVND (reference sequence). The V and J ends lost 5 bases and 4 bases, in that order; junction bases with no gene match: 7.

The sequence was obtained from a human donor in good health. Sequences were obtained from CD8+ T cells from PBMCs. The rearrangement links TRBV19 to TRBJ1-2, with TRBD1 matching 10 bases. In nucleotides, the CDR3 is TGTGCCAGTAGTGCGACAGGGGGCGGGGGCTATGGCTACACCTTC. Protein sequence: CASSATGGGGYGYTF.